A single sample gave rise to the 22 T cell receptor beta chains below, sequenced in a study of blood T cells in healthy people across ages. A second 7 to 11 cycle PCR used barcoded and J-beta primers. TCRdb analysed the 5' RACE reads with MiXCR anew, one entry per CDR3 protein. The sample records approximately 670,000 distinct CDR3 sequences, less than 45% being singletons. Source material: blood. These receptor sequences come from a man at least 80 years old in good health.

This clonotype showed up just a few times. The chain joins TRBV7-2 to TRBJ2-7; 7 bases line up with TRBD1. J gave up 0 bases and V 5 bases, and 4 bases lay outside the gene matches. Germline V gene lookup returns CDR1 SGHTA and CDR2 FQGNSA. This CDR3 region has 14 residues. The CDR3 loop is CASSPHRGSYEQYF. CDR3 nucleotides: TGTGCCAGCAGCCCGCACAGGGGCTCCTACGAGCAGTACTTC.

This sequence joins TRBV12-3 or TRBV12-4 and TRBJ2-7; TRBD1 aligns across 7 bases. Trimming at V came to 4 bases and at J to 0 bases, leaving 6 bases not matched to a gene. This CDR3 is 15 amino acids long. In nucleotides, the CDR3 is TGTGCCAGCAGTTCACGGGACAGCGGCTCCTACGAGCAGTACTTC. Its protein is CASSSRDSGSYEQYF.

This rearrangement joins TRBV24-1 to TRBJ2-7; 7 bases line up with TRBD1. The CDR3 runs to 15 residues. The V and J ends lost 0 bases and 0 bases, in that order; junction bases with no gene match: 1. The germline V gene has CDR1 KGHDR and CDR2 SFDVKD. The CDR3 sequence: CATSDLAGGSYEQYF. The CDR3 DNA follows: TGTGCCACCAGTGATTTGGCAGGGGGCTCCTACGAGCAGTACTTC.

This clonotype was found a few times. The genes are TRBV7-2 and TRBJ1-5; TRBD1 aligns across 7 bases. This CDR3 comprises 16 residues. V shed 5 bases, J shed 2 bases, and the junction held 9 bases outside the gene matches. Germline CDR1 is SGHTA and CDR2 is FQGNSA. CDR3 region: CASSPDRAGGNQPQHF. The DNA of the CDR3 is TGTGCCAGCAGCCCCGACAGGGCTGGGGGCAATCAGCCCCAGCATTTT. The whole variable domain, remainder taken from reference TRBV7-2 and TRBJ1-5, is GAGVSQSPSNKVTEKGKDVELRCDPISGHTALYWYRQSLGQGLEFLIYFQGNSAPDKSGLPSDRFSAERTGGSVSTLTIQRTQQEDSAVYLCASSPDRAGGNQPQHFGDGTRLSIL.

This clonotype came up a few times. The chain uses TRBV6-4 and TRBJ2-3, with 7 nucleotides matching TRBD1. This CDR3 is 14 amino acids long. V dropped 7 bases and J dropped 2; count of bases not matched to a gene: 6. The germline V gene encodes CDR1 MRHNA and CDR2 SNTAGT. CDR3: CASKPGQSTDTQYF. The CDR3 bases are TGTGCCAGCAAACCGGGACAGTCCACAGATACGCAGTATTTT.

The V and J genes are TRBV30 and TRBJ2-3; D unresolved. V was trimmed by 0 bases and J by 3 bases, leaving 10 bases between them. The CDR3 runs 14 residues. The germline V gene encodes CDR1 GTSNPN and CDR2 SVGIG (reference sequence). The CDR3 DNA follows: TGTGCCTGGAGTGTACAAGCTTGGACAGATACGCAGTATTTT. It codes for CAWSVQAWTDTQYF.

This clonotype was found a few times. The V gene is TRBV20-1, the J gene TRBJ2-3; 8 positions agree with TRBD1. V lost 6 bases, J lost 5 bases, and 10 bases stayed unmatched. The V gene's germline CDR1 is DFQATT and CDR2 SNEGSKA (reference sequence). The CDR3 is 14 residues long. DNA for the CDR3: TGCAGTGCATGTACAGGGGGTGAAGTAGATACGCAGTATTTT. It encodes CSACTGGEVDTQYF.

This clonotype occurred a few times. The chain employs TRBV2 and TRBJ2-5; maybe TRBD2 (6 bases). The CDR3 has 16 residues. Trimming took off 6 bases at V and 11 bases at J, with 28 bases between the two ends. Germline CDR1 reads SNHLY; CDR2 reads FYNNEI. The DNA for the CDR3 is TGTGCCAGCAGACGAGATTCGGGACGGGGGTTCAATGAGCAGTACTTC. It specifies CASRRDSGRGFNEQYF.

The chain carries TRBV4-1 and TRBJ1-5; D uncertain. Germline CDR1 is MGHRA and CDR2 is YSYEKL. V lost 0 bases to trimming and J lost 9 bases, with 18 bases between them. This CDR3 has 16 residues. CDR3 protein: CASSQDQQTIAWPQHF. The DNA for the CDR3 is TGCGCCAGCAGCCAAGATCAACAGACTATAGCGTGGCCCCAGCATTTT.

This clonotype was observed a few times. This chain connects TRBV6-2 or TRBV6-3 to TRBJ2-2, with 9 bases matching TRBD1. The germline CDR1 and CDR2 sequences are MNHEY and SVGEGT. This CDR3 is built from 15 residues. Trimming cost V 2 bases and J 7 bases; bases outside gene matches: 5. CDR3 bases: TGTGCCAGCAGTTACCTGGGACAGGGTAACGGGGAGCTGTTTTTT. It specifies CASSYLGQGNGELFF.

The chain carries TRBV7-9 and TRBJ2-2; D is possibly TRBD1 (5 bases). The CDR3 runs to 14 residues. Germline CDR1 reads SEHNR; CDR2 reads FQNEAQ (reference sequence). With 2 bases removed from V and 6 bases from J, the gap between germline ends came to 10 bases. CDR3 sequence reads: CASSLRGTAGELFF. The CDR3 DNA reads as TGTGCCAGCAGCTTAAGGGGAACCGCCGGGGAGCTGTTTTTT.

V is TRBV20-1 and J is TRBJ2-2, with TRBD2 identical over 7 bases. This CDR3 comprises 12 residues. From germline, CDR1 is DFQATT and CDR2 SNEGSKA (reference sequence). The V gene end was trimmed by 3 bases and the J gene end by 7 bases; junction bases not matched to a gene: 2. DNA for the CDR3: TGCAGTGCTAGTCTAGCGGACGGGGAGCTGTTTTTT. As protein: CSASLADGELFF.

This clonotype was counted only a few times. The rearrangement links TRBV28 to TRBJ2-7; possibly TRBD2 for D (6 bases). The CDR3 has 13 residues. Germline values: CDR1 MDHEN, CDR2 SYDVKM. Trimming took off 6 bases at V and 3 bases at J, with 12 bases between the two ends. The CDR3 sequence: CASSPRGYYEQYF. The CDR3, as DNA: TGTGCCAGCAGCCCTCGGGGGTACTACGAGCAGTACTTC.

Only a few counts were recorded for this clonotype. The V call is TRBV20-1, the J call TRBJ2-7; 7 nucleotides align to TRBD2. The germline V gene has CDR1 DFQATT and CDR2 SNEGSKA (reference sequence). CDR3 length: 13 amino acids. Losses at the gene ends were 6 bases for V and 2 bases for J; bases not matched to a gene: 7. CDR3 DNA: TGCAGTGCCGGAGAGCGGGGCCCCTACGAGCAGTACTTC. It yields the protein CSAGERGPYEQYF.

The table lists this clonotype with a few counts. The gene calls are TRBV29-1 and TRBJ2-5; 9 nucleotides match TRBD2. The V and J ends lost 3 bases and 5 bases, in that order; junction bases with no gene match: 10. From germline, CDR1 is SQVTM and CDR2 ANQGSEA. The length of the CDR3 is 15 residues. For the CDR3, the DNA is TGCAGCGTTGAGGGAGGTAGCGGGAGTCGGGAGACCCAGTACTTC. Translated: CSVEGGSGSRETQYF.

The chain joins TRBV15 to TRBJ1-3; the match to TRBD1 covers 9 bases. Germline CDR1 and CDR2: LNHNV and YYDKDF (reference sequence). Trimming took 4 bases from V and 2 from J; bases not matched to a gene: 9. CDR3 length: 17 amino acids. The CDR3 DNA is TGTGCCACCAGCACTGATGACAGGGGGAGACCTGGAAACACCATATATTTT. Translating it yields CATSTDDRGRPGNTIYF.

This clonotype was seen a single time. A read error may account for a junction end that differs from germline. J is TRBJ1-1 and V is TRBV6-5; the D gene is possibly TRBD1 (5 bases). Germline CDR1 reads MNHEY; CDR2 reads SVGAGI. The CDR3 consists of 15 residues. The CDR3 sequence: CASSYWDGLNTEAFF. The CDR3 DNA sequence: TGTGCCAGCAGCTACTGGGACGGCTTGAACACTGAAGCTTTCTTT.

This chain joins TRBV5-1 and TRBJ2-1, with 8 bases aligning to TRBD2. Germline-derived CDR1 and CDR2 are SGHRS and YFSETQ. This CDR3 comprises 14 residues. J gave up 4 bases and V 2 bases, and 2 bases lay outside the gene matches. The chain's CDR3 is CASSLSGRYNEQFF. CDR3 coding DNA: TGCGCCAGCAGCTTAAGCGGGAGATACAATGAGCAGTTCTTC.

CDR3 loop: CASSPRGGGPKETQYF. CDR3 in DNA: TGTGCCAGCAGCCCCCGCGGCGGGGGCCCGAAAGAGACCCAGTACTTC. The rearrangement links TRBV7-8 to TRBJ2-4; possibly TRBD2 for D (7 bases). The last part of the DNA fits TRBJ2-5 better; the J call may be wrong. This CDR3 spans 16 amino acids. Germline-derived CDR1 and CDR2 are SGHVS and FQNEAQ.

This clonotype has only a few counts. CDR3 sequence: CASRNRDRVVHEQFF. The DNA of the CDR3 is TGTGCCAGCAGAAACCGGGACAGGGTGGTCCATGAGCAGTTCTTC. V is TRBV21-1 and J is TRBJ2-1; the table's D call of TRBD1 was not tested on the DNA. TRBV21-1 is recorded as a pseudogene. The CDR3 is made up of 15 amino acids.

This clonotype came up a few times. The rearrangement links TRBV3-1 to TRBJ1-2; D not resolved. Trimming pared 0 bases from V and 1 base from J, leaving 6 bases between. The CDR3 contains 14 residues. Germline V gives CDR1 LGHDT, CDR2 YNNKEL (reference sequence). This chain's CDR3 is CASSQDLNNYGYTF. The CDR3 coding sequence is TGTGCCAGCAGCCAAGATCTGAATAACTATGGCTACACCTTC.

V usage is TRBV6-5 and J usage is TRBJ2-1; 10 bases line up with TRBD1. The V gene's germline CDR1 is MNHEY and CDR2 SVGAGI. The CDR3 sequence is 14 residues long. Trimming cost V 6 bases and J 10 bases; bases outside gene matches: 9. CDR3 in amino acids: CASRMGQGTWEQFF. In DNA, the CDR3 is TGTGCCAGCAGAATGGGACAGGGGACGTGGGAGCAGTTCTTC.